The sequence of this TCR beta chain was determined in a study of technical replicates of blood from several donors (dated by TCRdb to the late 2010s). For this clone: Its specific antigen is unknown. Base qualities are missing; no much larger clone stands one base away.

Libraries were prepared through the immunoSEQ multiplex PCR assay. This is the immuneACCESS table as TCRdb keeps it, with only in-frame sequences that have V and J called. A part of the clones is gone; compared with another copy, unresolved V genes explain less than half, and the rest is unexplained. The sample includes 65,000 to 85,000 clones, with around 96% observed a single time. 0.3% to 0.35% of the sample is held by the ten biggest clonotypes. The source of this sequence is a human donor in good health. The specimen was T cells isolated from PBMCs.

The CDR3 reads CASSAPGQGRTEAFF. The DNA reads TGTGCCAGCAGCGCTCCGGGACAGGGAAGGACTGAAGCTTTCTTT. In this chain, TRBV9 is recombined with TRBJ1-1, with 9 bases matching TRBD1. Spanning cysteine to phenylalanine, the CDR3 consists of 15 amino acids. The retained sequence is limited to the CDR3, 45 bases, with the frame set at the first base. From the germline V gene, CDR1 is SGDLS and CDR2 is YYNGEE. Ends trimmed: V by 3 bases, J by 5 bases; bases unmatched to a gene: 8.